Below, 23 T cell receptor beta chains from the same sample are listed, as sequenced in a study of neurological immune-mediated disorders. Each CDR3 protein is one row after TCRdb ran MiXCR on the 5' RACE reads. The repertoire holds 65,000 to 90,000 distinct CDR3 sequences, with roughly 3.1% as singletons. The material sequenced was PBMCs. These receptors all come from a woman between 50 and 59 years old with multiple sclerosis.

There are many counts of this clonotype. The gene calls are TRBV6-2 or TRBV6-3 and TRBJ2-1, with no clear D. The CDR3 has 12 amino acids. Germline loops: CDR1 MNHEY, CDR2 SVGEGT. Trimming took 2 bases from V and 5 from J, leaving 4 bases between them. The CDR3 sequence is CASSYRDNEQFF. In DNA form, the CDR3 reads TGTGCCAGCAGTTACAGGGACAATGAGCAGTTCTTC.

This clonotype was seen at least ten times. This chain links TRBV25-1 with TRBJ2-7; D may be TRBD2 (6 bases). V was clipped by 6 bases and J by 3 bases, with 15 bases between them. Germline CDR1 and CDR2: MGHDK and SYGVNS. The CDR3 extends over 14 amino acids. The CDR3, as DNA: TGTGCCAGCAGGCGCCCGGGGGAATACTACGAGCAGTACTTC. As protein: CASRRPGEYYEQYF.

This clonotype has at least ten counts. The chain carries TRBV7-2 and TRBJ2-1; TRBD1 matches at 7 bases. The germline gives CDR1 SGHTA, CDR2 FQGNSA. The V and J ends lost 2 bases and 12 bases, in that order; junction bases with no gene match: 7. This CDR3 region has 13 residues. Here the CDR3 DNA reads TGTGCCAGCAGCTTACAAACAGGGGATAGGCAGTTCTTC. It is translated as CASSLQTGDRQFF.

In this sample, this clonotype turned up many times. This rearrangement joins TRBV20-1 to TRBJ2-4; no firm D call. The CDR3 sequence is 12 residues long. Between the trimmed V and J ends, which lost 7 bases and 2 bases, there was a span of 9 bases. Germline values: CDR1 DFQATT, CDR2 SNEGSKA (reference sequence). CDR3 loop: CSGGRSKNIQYF. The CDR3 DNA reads TGCAGTGGAGGAAGGTCCAAAAACATTCAGTACTTC.

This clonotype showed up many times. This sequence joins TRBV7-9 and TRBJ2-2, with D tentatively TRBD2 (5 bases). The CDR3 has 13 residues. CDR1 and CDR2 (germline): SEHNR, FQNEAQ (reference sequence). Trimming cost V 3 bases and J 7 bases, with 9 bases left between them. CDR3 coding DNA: TGTGCCAGCAGCTTGAAGGGAGACGGGGAGCTGTTTTTT. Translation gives CASSLKGDGELFF.

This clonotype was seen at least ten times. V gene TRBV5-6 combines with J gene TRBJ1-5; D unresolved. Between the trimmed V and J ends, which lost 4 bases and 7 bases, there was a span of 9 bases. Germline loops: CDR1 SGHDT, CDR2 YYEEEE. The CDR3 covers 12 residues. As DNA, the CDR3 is TGTGCCAGCAGCCTGTTCAACCAGCCCCAGCATTTT. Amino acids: CASSLFNQPQHF.

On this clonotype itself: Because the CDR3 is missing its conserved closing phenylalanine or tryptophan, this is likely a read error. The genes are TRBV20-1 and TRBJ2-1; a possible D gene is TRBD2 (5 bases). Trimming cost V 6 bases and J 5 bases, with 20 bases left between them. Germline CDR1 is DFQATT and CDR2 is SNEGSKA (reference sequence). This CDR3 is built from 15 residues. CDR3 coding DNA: TGCAGTGCCCGCCCCACTAAGCGGATCGACAATGAGCAGTTCAAC. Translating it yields CSARPTKRIDNEQFN.

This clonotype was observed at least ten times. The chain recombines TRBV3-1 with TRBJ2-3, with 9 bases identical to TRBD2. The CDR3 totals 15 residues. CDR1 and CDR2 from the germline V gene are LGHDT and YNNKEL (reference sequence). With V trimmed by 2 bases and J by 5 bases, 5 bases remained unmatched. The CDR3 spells CASSQPAGGRDTQYF. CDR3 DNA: TGTGCCAGCAGCCAACCAGCGGGGGGCCGAGATACGCAGTATTTT.

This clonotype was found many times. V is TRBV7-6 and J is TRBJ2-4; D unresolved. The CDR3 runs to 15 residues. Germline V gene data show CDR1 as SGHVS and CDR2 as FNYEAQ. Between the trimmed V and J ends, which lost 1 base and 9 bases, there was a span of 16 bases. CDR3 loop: CASSLGRPGIGIQYF. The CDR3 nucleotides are TGTGCCAGCAGCTTAGGGCGACCTGGCATAGGCATTCAGTACTTC.

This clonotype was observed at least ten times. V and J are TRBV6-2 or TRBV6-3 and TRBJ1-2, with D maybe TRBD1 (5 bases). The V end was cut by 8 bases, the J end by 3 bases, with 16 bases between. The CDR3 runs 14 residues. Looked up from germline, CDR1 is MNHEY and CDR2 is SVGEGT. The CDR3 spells CASGEGAPYYGYTF. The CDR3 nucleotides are TGTGCCAGCGGTGAAGGGGCCCCCTACTATGGCTACACCTTC.

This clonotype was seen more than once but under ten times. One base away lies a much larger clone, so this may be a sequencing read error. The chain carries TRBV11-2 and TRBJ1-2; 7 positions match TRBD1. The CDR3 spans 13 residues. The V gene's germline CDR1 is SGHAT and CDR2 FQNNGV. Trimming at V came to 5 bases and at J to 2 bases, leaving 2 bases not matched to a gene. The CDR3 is CASSPGQNYGYTF. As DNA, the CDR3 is TGTGCCAGCAGCCCGGGACAGAACTATGGCTACACCTTC.

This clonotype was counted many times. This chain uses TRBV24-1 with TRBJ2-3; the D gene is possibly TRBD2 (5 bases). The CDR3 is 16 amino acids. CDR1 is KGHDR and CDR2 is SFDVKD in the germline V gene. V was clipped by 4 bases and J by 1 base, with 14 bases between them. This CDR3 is CATSDRTRRGTDTQYF. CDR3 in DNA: TGTGCCACCAGTGACCGCACGAGGCGGGGCACAGATACGCAGTATTTT.

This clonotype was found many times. CDR3 sequence (DNA): TGTGCCAGCAGTCCAAAGGGGGTCCGCGGGACGCAGTACGAGCAGTACTTC. Encoded protein: CASSPKGVRGTQYEQYF. This rearrangement joins TRBV12-3 or TRBV12-4 to TRBJ2-7, with D perhaps being TRBD1 or TRBD2 (6 bases each). V lost 5 bases and J 4 bases, leaving 24 bases between the germline ends. The CDR3 is 17 residues long.

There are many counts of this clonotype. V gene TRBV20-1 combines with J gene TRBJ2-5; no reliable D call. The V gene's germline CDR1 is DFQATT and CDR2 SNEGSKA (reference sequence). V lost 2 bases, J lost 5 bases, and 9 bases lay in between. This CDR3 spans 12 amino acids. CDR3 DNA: TGCAGTGCTAGAAGGCCGCCGGAGACCCAGTACTTC. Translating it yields CSARRPPETQYF.

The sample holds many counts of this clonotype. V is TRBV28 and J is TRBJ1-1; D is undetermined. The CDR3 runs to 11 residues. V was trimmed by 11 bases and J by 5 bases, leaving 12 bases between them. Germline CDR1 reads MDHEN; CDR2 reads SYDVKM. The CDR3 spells CASQRATEAFF. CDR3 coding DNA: TGTGCCTCGCAAAGGGCGACTGAAGCTTTCTTT.

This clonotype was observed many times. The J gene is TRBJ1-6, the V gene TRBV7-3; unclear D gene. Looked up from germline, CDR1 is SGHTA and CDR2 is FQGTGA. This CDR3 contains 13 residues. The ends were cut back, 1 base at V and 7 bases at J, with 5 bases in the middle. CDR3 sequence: CASSLSSNSPLHF. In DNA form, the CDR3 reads TGTGCCAGCAGCTTAAGCTCGAATTCACCCCTCCACTTT.

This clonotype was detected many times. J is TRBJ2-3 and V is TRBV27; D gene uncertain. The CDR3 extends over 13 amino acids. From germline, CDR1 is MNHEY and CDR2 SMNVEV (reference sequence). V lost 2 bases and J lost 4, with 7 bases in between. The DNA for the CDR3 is TGTGCCAGCAGTTTAGATCAGGCAGATACGCAGTATTTT. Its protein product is CASSLDQADTQYF.

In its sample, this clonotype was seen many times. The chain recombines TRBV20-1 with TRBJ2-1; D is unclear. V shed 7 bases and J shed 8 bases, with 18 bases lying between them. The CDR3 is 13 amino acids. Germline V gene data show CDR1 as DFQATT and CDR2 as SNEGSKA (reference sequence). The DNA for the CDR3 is TGCAGTGTTATCTTATTGGGTACGCATGAGCAGTTCTTC. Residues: CSVILLGTHEQFF.

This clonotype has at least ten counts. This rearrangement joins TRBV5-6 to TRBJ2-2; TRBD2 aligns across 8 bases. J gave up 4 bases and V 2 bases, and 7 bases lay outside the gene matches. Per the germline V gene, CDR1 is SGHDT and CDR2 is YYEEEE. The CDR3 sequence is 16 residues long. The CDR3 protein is CASSFRVGRGTGELFF. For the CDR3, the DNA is TGTGCCAGCAGCTTTCGTGTCGGGAGGGGCACCGGGGAGCTGTTTTTT.

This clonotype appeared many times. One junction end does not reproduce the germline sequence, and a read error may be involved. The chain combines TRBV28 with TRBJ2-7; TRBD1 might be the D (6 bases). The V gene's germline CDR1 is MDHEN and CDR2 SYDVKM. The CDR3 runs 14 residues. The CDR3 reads CASGLRQDNYEQYF. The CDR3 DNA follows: TGTGCCAGCGGTTTGAGACAGGACAACTACGAGCAGTACTTC.

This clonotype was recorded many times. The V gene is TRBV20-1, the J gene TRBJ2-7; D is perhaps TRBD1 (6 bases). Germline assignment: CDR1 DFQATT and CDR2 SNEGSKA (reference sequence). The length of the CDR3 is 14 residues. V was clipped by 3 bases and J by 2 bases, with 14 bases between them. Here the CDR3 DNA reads TGCAGTGCTAGCGGGACACGAAACACCTACGAGCAGTACGTC. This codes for CSASGTRNTYEQYV.

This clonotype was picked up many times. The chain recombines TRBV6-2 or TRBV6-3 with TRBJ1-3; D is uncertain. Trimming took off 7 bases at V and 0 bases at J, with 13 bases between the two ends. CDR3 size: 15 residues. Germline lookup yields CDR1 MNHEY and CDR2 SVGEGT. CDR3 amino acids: CASKGRTNSGNTIYF. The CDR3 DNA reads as TGTGCCAGCAAGGGCAGGACCAACTCTGGAAACACCATATATTTT.

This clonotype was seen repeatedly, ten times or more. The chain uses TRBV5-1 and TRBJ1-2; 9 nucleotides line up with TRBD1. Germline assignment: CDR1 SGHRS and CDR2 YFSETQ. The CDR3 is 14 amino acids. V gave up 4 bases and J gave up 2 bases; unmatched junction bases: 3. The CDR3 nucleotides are TGCGCCAGCAGCCCGGACAGGGGAAACTATGGCTACACCTTC. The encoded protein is CASSPDRGNYGYTF.